Listed below are T cell receptor beta chains from one sample, sequenced in a study of beta chain features in type 1 diabetes. The protocol was immunoSEQ multiplex PCR, while the TCRdb copy is restricted to in-frame clones and leaves out a portion. The table includes 600,000 or so clones, about an eighth detected once. Sequences were obtained from naive CD4+ T cells from blood. These receptors originate from a man in his thirties or forties with type 1 diabetes. Each CDR3 is given with its conserved first and last residue. The D gene is left open where the match is weak. Clone size appears in some rows only: once, few, many, or a class for an expanded clone.

V gene	J gene	D gene	clone size	CDR3 length	CDR3 protein	CDR3 DNA
TRBV6-6	TRBJ2-2	-	few	14	CASSYLRDTGELFF	TGTGCCAGCAGTTACTTAAGGGATACCGGGGAGCTGTTTTTT
TRBV19	TRBJ1-5	TRBD1	-	17	CASSTRDRVRSNQPQHF	TGTGCCAGTAGTACCCGGGACAGGGTAAGGAGCAATCAGCCCCAGCATTTT
TRBV7-2	TRBJ2-1	-	-	15	CASSLTAGFINEQFF	TGTGCCAGCAGCCTAACGGCGGGGTTTATCAATGAGCAGTTCTTC
TRBV7-2	TRBJ1-1	TRBD1	few	14	CASSLQGRNTEAFF	TGTGCCAGCAGCCTACAGGGGCGCAACACTGAAGCTTTCTTT
TRBV30	TRBJ2-3	-	-	13	CAWSPGTTDTQYF	TGTGCCTGGAGTCCAGGGACTACAGATACGCAGTATTTT
TRBV6-5	TRBJ2-5	-	-	16	CASSYGDRGGGETQYF	TGTGCCAGCAGTTACGGAGATAGGGGCGGCGGGGAGACCCAGTACTTC
TRBV5-1	TRBJ2-7	-	-	13	CASSFPENYEQYF	TGCGCCAGCAGCTTCCCAGAAAACTACGAGCAGTACTTC
TRBV29-1	TRBJ2-3	-	-	14	CSVEASVGTDTQYF	TGCAGCGTTGAAGCTAGCGTGGGCACAGATACGCAGTATTTT
TRBV28	TRBJ2-2	-	few	16	CASSLLEGPNTGELFF	TGTGCCAGCAGTTTATTGGAGGGTCCGAACACCGGGGAGCTGTTTTTT
TRBV30	TRBJ2-1	TRBD1	-	16	CAWSVQNRGLYNEQFF	TGTGCCTGGAGTGTACAAAACAGGGGGCTGTACAATGAGCAGTTCTTC
TRBV27	TRBJ2-2	TRBD1	-	15	CASSTGTANTGELFF	TGTGCCAGCAGTACCGGGACAGCGAACACCGGGGAGCTGTTTTTT
TRBV30	TRBJ2-4	-	few	15	CAWSALGQAKNIQYF	TGTGCCTGGAGTGCGCTAGGACAGGCCAAAAACATTCAGTACTTC
TRBV9	TRBJ1-1	-	few	15	CASSEDGGRNTEAFF	TGTGCCAGCAGTGAAGACGGGGGGAGAAACACTGAAGCTTTCTTT
TRBV7-6	TRBJ1-2	-	-	15	CASSLAAALDNGYTF	TGTGCCAGCAGCTTAGCTGCGGCATTAGACAATGGCTACACCTTC
TRBV5-1	TRBJ1-2	-	-	13	CASSSHRPYGYTF	TGCGCCAGCAGCTCCCATCGCCCCTATGGCTACACCTTC
TRBV2	TRBJ1-5	-	few	14	CASAAEGGNQPQHF	TGTGCCAGCGCGGCGGAGGGTGGCAATCAGCCCCAGCATTTT
TRBV9	TRBJ2-3	-	few	15	CASSVGTASTDTQYF	TGTGCCAGCAGCGTAGGGACAGCTAGCACAGATACGCAGTATTTT
TRBV21-1	TRBJ2-5	-	many	10	CASRQETQYF	TGTGCCAGCAGACAAGAGACCCAGTACTTC
TRBV29-1	TRBJ2-3	TRBD1	-	12	CSAPGQGDTQYF	TGCAGCGCCCCGGGACAGGGAGATACGCAGTATTTT
TRBV27	TRBJ1-4	TRBD1	-	16	CASSPLRTGANEKLFF	TGTGCCAGCAGTCCGCTAAGGACAGGGGCTAATGAAAAACTGTTTTTT
TRBV7-2	TRBJ2-7	-	-	14	CASSRNKGLYEQYF	TGTGCCAGCAGCCGAAATAAGGGACTCTACGAGCAGTACTTC
TRBV6-6	TRBJ2-1	TRBD1	few	14	CASSAGQVYNEQFF	TGTGCCAGCAGTGCGGGACAGGTCTACAATGAGCAGTTCTTC
TRBV11-1	TRBJ1-1	-	-	14	CASSSEEWNTEAFF	TGTGCCAGCAGCTCGGAGGAGTGGAACACTGAAGCTTTCTTT
TRBV14	TRBJ1-1	-	few	11	CASSWGREAFF	TGTGCCAGCAGTTGGGGGCGTGAAGCTTTCTTT
TRBV18	TRBJ2-7	-	-	15	CASSPGTAISYEQYF	TGTGCCAGCTCACCCGGGACGGCGATCTCCTACGAGCAGTACTTC
TRBV7-2	TRBJ1-3	-	few	15	CASGATGHSGNTIYF	TGTGCCAGCGGCGCTACAGGCCACTCTGGAAACACCATATATTTT
TRBV2	TRBJ2-3	TRBD2	-	15	CASSRGGAGEDTQYF	TGTGCCAGCAGTCGCGGGGGGGCCGGGGAAGATACGCAGTATTTT
TRBV30	TRBJ1-4	-	-	16	CACQRRAEPTNEKLFF	TGTGCCTGCCAACGGCGGGCAGAACCAACTAATGAAAAACTGTTTTTT
TRBV28	TRBJ1-5	-	-	12	CASSSQSQPQHF	TGTGCCAGCAGTTCCCAGAGCCAGCCCCAGCATTTT
TRBV6-5	TRBJ1-1	-	-	14	CASRPAGTNTEAFF	TGTGCCAGCAGACCGGCAGGGACGAACACTGAAGCTTTCTTT
TRBV6-6	TRBJ1-6	-	few	12	CASRETDSPLHF	TGTGCCAGCAGGGAAACGGATTCACCCCTCCACTTT
TRBV11-2	TRBJ2-6	-	-	13	CASSRLEGPVLTF	TGTGCCAGCAGCCGACTCGAGGGACCCGTCCTGACTTTC
TRBV5-1	TRBJ1-5	-	-	14	CASSPDDSNQPQHF	TGCGCCAGCAGCCCTGACGACAGCAATCAGCCCCAGCATTTT
TRBV5-1	TRBJ2-6	TRBD1	-	15	CASSDRGGGANVLTF	TGCGCCAGCAGCGACAGGGGAGGTGGGGCCAACGTCCTGACTTTC
TRBV19	TRBJ1-4	-	-	12	CASSAAGEKLFF	TGTGCCAGTAGTGCAGCTGGTGAAAAACTGTTTTTT
TRBV7-9	TRBJ2-3	-	few	14	CASTPGHPGDTQYF	TGTGCCAGCACCCCGGGCCATCCGGGGGATACGCAGTATTTT
TRBV7-9	TRBJ1-2	-	-	15	CASSRGHGINYGYTF	TGTGCCAGCAGCCGGGGGCACGGAATTAACTATGGCTACACCTTC
TRBV5-1	TRBJ2-7	-	few	14	CASSLSTSNYEQYF	TGCGCCAGCAGCTTGAGCACTTCTAACTACGAGCAGTACTTC
TRBV9	TRBJ2-1	TRBD2	-	17	CASTASGGLSSYNEQFF	TGTGCCAGCACGGCTAGCGGGGGCCTCAGCTCCTACAATGAGCAGTTCTTC